This TCR beta chain was sequenced in a study of cytotoxic CD8 clonotypes in ibrutinib-treated CLL. V was shortened by 1 base and J by 7 bases, with 10 bases between the two germline ends. The CDR3 contains 14 residues. The germline V gene encodes CDR1 ENHRY and CDR2 SYGVKD. Points from the study as a whole: Public clonotypes were uncommon and contracted or stayed stable on treatment.

About this clone itself: Its specificity is not known.

TCRdb keeps only in-frame clones here, not all; method: immunoSEQ multiplex PCR. The sample has roughly 330,000 clones, 67% seen once. This sample comprised PBMCs, obtained after 36 months of ibrutinib treatment. The clonotype was recovered from a human donor with chronic lymphocytic leukemia. V gene TRBV10-3 combines with J gene TRBJ1-4; D unclear. CDR3 region: CAISELAVGEKLFF. In DNA form, the CDR3 reads TGTGCCATCAGTGAGTTGGCAGTAGGTGAAAAACTGTTTTTT.